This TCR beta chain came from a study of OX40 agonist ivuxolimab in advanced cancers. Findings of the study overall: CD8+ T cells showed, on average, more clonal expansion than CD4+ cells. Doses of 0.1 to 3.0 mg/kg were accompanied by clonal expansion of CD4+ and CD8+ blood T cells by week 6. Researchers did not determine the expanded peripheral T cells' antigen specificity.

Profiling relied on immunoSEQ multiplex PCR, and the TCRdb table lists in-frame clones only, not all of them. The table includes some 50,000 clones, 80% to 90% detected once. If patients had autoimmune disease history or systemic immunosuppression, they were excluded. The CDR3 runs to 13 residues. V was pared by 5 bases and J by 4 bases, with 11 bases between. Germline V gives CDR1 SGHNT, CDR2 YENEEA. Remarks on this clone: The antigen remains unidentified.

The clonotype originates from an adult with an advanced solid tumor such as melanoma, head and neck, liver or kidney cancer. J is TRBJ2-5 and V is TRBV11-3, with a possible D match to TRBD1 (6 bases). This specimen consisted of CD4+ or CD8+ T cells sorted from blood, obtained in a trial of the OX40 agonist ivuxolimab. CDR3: CASSPGTRETQYF. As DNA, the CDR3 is TGTGCCAGCAGCCCCGGGACAAGAGAGACCCAGTACTTC.